This TCR beta chain is drawn from a study of blood T cells in healthy people across ages. Study results and limitations: There was no known CMV status for donors, so expanded clonotype changes were possibly confounded.

A J-beta primer mix and a sample-barcoded 5' primer were used in a second PCR of about 7 to 12 cycles. All samples yielded 3 million or more CDR3-containing paired-end reads. TCRdb itself ran the 5' RACE reads through MiXCR, one entry per CDR3 protein. The sample has 850,000 to 950,000 distinct CDR3 sequences, under 30% seen once. This clonotype was detected ten times or more. Its matching antigen is unknown. The clonotype comes from an elderly woman in good health. The source material was blood.

The CDR3 region is CASSRGQTNTGELFF. The CDR3 DNA is TGTGCCAGCAGCCGAGGACAGACCAACACCGGGGAGCTGTTTTTT. The genes are TRBV5-5 and TRBJ2-2; possibly TRBD1 for D (6 bases). Germline V lookup: CDR1 SGHKS, CDR2 YYEKEE (reference sequence). CDR3 size: 15 residues. V was cut by 4 bases and J by 2 bases, with 12 bases left in between.